The source of this T cell receptor (beta chain) is a study of shared clonotypes between healthy human individuals. This CDR3 comprises 14 residues. V dropped 5 bases and J dropped 7 bases, with 15 bases sitting between them. CDR1 is SEHNR and CDR2 is FQNEAQ in the germline V gene (reference sequence). Study-wide points: Clonotype sharing across donors was expected to vary with sequencing depth. Clonotypes shared by all four donors outscored non-shared clonotypes in generation probability.

CD45RA+ naive and CD45RA-negative memory subsets were separated from CD4+ cells. Several immunoSEQ plates held equal portions of the genomic DNA taken from each subset. This table comes from immunoSEQ multiplex PCR, and its TCRdb copy is limited to in-frame clones, with some not included. This table holds hundreds of thousands of clones, 96% found once. Concerning this clone: The antigen is undetermined.

The rearrangement links TRBV7-9 to TRBJ1-5, with TRBD1 as a possible D gene (6 bases). Sequencing used naive CD4+ T cells sorted from blood. Described subset: CD45RA+ positively selected. This TCR was sampled from a woman between 25 and 40 years old in good health. As DNA, the CDR3 is TGTGCCAGCAGCCCAAAACAGGGAGTCCAGCCCCAGCATTTT. Encoded protein: CASSPKQGVQPQHF.